The 20 T cell receptor beta chains below all came from one sample that was sequenced in a study of breast tumors, draining lymph nodes, adjacent tissues. Samples came from axillary lymph nodes draining the breast cancer. TCRdb called the multiplex PCR reads again in MiXCR, with one record for every CDR3 protein. The sample carries approximately 210,000 distinct CDR3 sequences, less than 35% recorded once. Sequences were obtained from axillary lymph node tissue. The receptors originated from a female donor with breast cancer. Some clones in this sample may be carry-over from other donors' samples.

At least ten counts were recorded for this clonotype. The chain links TRBV15 to TRBJ2-1; 7 bases fit TRBD2. The J segment lost 13 bases and the V segment lost 5 bases, leaving 8 bases of the junction unmatched. Germline V lookup: CDR1 LNHNV, CDR2 YYDKDF (reference sequence). The CDR3 runs to 12 residues. CDR3 bases: TGTGCCACCAGCGGAAACAGCGGGACCCAGTTCTTC. This encodes CATSGNSGTQFF.

V and J are TRBV28 and TRBJ2-1; the match to TRBD1 covers 9 bases. The CDR3 consists of 16 residues. From germline, CDR1 is MDHEN and CDR2 SYDVKM. The V and J ends lost 5 bases and 4 bases, in that order; junction bases with no gene match: 9. CDR3 DNA: TGTGCCAGCAGTACCACCGGGACAGGGTCTTACAATGAGCAGTTCTTC. This gives the protein CASSTTGTGSYNEQFF.

The chain is built from TRBV9 and TRBJ2-2; 15 nucleotides match TRBD2. Germline lookup yields CDR1 SGDLS and CDR2 YYNGEE. Trimming removed 4 bases from V and 4 bases from J; junction bases left unmatched: 8. This CDR3 is 18 amino acids long. CDR3: CASSLGLAGGPSTGELFF. In nucleotides, the CDR3 is TGTGCCAGCAGCCTAGGACTAGCGGGGGGGCCAAGCACCGGGGAGCTGTTTTTT.

This clonotype was detected ten times or more. The chain is built from TRBV5-1 and TRBJ2-7; D is possibly TRBD1 or TRBD2 (6 bases each). This CDR3 has 15 residues. The V gene lost 0 bases and the J gene lost 5 bases, with 15 bases spanning the gap. Germline V gene lookup returns CDR1 SGHRS and CDR2 YFSETQ. CDR3 protein: CASSLEGDSGHEQYF. As DNA, the CDR3 is TGCGCCAGCAGCTTGGAGGGGGACTCGGGCCACGAGCAGTACTTC.

This clonotype was seen at least ten times. The chain carries TRBV9 and TRBJ1-5; a possible D gene is TRBD1 (6 bases). This CDR3 is 14 amino acids long. The V end lost 4 bases, the J end lost 3 bases, and 11 bases lay between the germline ends. Germline CDR1 is SGDLS and CDR2 is YYNGEE. This chain's CDR3 is CASSPGVLNQPQHF. CDR3 in DNA: TGTGCCAGCAGCCCAGGGGTCCTCAATCAGCCCCAGCATTTT.

With respect to this clonotype: A much larger clone differs from this one at a single base, so this may be a read error. The rearrangement links TRBV20-1 to TRBJ2-1; D gene uncertain. CDR3 length: 14 residues. CDR1 and CDR2 from the germline V gene are DFQATT and SNEGSKA (reference sequence). This chain's CDR3 is CSALSESTYTEQFF. The CDR3, as DNA: TGCAGTGCTCTAAGCGAGTCCACATACACTGAGCAGTTCTTC.

This clonotype was found many times. The V and J genes are TRBV24-1 and TRBJ2-2; D ambiguous. The CDR3 is 14 amino acids. The V and J ends lost 3 bases and 3 bases respectively, with 7 bases between them. Germline CDR1 KGHDR, CDR2 SFDVKD. The DNA for the CDR3 is TGTGCCACCAGTGATATGACGCACACCGGGGAGCTGTTTTTT. Translated: CATSDMTHTGELFF.

This chain connects TRBV5-1 to TRBJ2-2; D remains ambiguous. The V end was cut by 0 bases, the J end by 1 base, with 10 bases between. Germline values: CDR1 SGHRS, CDR2 YFSETQ. The CDR3 loop spans 16 amino acids. CDR3: CASSLVLGRNTGELFF. CDR3 bases: TGCGCCAGCAGCTTGGTTCTGGGAAGGAACACCGGGGAGCTGTTTTTT.

The chain employs TRBV5-6 and TRBJ2-7; perhaps TRBD1 as D (6 bases). The CDR3 consists of 13 residues. V gave up 3 bases and J gave up 7 bases, with 14 bases separating them. The germline gives CDR1 SGHDT, CDR2 YYEEEE. The CDR3 DNA reads TGTGCCAGCAGCTCAACAGGGTATGCGGAGCAGTACTTC. Translation gives CASSSTGYAEQYF.

The V call is TRBV2, the J call TRBJ2-2; TRBD1 agrees at 8 bases. Germline values: CDR1 SNHLY, CDR2 FYNNEI. The J segment lost 5 bases and the V segment lost 5 bases, leaving 7 bases of the junction unmatched. This CDR3 region has 15 residues. DNA of the CDR3: TGTGCCAGCAGTTTTGGACAGGGAACAACCGGGGAGCTGTTTTTT. It codes for CASSFGQGTTGELFF.

In this sample, this clonotype turned up a few times. V is TRBV3-1 and J is TRBJ1-2; no clear D. V was clipped by 0 bases and J by 7 bases, with 12 bases between them. The CDR3 is 14 residues long. Germline CDR1 is LGHDT and CDR2 is YNNKEL (reference sequence). CDR3 region: CASSQDRVLSGYTF. Written as DNA, the CDR3 is TGTGCCAGCAGCCAAGATCGAGTATTGAGTGGCTACACCTTC.

This clonotype was recorded a few times. In nucleotides, the CDR3 is TGTGCCAGCTCACCACCGACCAGGGGTGGGGAGCAGTACTTC. Translated, it gives CASSPPTRGGEQYF. This chain links TRBV18 with TRBJ2-7, with D tentatively TRBD1 (6 bases). This CDR3 spans 14 amino acids. Germline V gene data show CDR1 as KGHSH and CDR2 as LQKENI. V lost 0 bases, J lost 7 bases, and 13 bases lay in between.

At least ten counts were recorded for this clonotype. At one end, the junction sequence differs from germline, possibly due to a read error. The V call is TRBV7-7, the J call TRBJ2-1; TRBD1 or TRBD2 may be the D gene (5 bases each). Germline loops: CDR1 SSHAT, CDR2 FNYEAQ (reference sequence). The CDR3 consists of 15 residues. CDR3 in DNA: TGTGCTAGCAGCTTAGGGGACCACTCCTACAATGAGCAGTTCTTC. Residues: CASSLGDHSYNEQFF.

In its sample, this clonotype was seen a few times. The rearrangement uses TRBV20-1 and TRBJ2-2; TRBD2 agrees at 12 bases. The CDR3 loop spans 15 amino acids. CDR1 is DFQATT, CDR2 SNEGSKA, per germline (reference sequence). The V gene end was trimmed by 6 bases and the J gene end by 7 bases; junction bases not matched to a gene: 9. The CDR3 DNA is TGCAGTGCCCCCCTAGCGGGGGGGCCGAGCGGGGAGCTGTTTTTT. As protein: CSAPLAGGPSGELFF.

This clonotype was seen repeatedly, ten times or more. The V gene is TRBV11-1, the J gene TRBJ2-7; possibly TRBD2 for D (5 bases). V lost 3 bases, J lost 2 bases, and 11 bases lay in between. Germline CDR1 reads SGHAT; CDR2 reads FQDESV (reference sequence). The CDR3 spans 14 residues. The CDR3 coding sequence is TGTGCCAGCAGCTTGAGACCGGGAACCTACGAGCAGTACTTC. It is translated as CASSLRPGTYEQYF.

At least ten counts were recorded for this clonotype. V and J are TRBV20-1 and TRBJ1-2; tentative D call: TRBD1 (6 bases). V lost 5 bases, J lost 0 bases, and 7 bases lay in between. This CDR3 is built from 12 residues. Germline CDR1 reads DFQATT; CDR2 reads SNEGSKA (reference sequence). The CDR3 DNA reads TGCAGTGCTGGACAGACTAACTATGGCTACACCTTC. Residues: CSAGQTNYGYTF.

There are many counts of this clonotype. This chain connects TRBV20-1 to TRBJ2-3; D may be TRBD1 or TRBD2 (6 bases each). This CDR3 comprises 15 residues. Germline V gene lookup returns CDR1 DFQATT and CDR2 SNEGSKA (reference sequence). Between the trimmed V and J ends, which lost 3 bases and 0 bases, there was a span of 13 bases. CDR3 sequence reads: CSARAGGGSTDTQYF. The CDR3 DNA sequence: TGCAGTGCTAGGGCCGGAGGGGGAAGCACAGATACGCAGTATTTT.

A note on this clonotype: Here the CDR3 omits its conserved ending phenylalanine or tryptophan, so a read error is the likely source. It is unclear where the CDR3 begins or ends on the DNA, so no DNA is shown, and the CDR3 is as TCRdb lists it. The chain links TRBV5-1 to TRBJ2-3; TRBD1 is taken as the D call from the table, unchecked against the DNA. The germline V gene encodes CDR1 SGHRS and CDR2 YFSETQ. Inclusive of both ends, the CDR3 amounts to 13 amino acids. The CDR3 reads CASSLVPGQGADS.

This clonotype appeared a few times. One end of the junction varies from germline; a read error may be responsible. This sequence joins TRBV20-1 and TRBJ1-2; D is perhaps TRBD1 (5 bases). The germline V gene has CDR1 DFQATT and CDR2 SNEGSKA (reference sequence). The CDR3 is made up of 13 amino acids. CDR3 amino acids: CSARVGGSYAYTF. The CDR3 bases are TGCAGTGCTAGAGTGGGGGGTTCCTATGCCTACACCTTC.

The table lists this clonotype with a few counts. The chain links TRBV3-1 to TRBJ2-7; no clear D gene. Germline V gene lookup returns CDR1 LGHDT and CDR2 YNNKEL (reference sequence). The length of the CDR3 is 14 residues. Trimming removed 1 base from V and 1 base from J, with 8 bases in between. The CDR3 protein is CASSQVSRSYEQYF. CDR3 bases: TGTGCCAGCAGCCAAGTTAGCAGATCCTACGAGCAGTACTTC.